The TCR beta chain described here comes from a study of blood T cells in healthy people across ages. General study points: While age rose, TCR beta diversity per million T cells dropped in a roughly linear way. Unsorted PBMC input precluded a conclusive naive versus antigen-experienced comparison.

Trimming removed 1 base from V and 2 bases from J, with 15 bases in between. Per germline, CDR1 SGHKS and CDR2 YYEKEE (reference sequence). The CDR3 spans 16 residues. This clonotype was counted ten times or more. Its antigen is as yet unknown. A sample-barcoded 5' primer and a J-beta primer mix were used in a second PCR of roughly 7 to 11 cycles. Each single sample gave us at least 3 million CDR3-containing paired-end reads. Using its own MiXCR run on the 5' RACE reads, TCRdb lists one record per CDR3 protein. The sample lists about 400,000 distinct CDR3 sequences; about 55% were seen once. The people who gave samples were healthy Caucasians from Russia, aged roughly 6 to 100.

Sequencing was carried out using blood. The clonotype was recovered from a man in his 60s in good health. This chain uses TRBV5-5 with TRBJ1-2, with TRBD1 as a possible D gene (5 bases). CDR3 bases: TGTGCCAGCAGCTTGTATGGGCAGGGAACCAACTATGGCTACACCTTC. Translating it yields CASSLYGQGTNYGYTF.